This T cell receptor (delta chain) derives from a study of human gamma delta and Vdelta1 T cells. Study-level results: Polyclonal Delta One T cells reportedly showed broad cytotoxic targeting of acute myeloid leukemia.

The CDR3 totals 19 residues. The junction had 15 bases not matched to a gene; V was cut back by 2 bases and J by 4 bases. Germline V gives CDR1 TSWWSYY, CDR2 QGS. TCRdb fed the PCR reads to CATT. The sample lists over 10,000 delta-chain clones, about half occurring once. Comments on this clone: The antigen is undetermined.

The clonotype was recovered from a human donor in good health. The sample taken for sequencing was Vdelta1 gamma-delta T cells from blood grown in culture (DOT cells). This chain links TRDV1 with TRDJ1; the match to TRDD3 covers 11 bases. The CDR3, as DNA: TGTGCTCTTGGGGAAGGGGACCCATTACTGGGGGATAGAGACGATAAACTCATCTTT. Protein: CALGEGDPLLGDRDDKLIF.